This T cell receptor beta chain comes out of a study of CD8+CD57+ T cells in acquired aplastic anemia. Overall study: Mean DNA quantity obtained from sorted CD4+ and CD8+ cells was about 3.2 ug.

Notes on the study in general: A set of around 30 CD8+ CDR3 sequences was shared between patients and controls, and these sequences appeared highly expressed in patients.

Those patients picked for sequencing had displayed CD8+CD57+ cell expansion on flow cytometry. Severe acquired aplastic anemia was present in all patients. Patients had received no therapy at the time of blood sampling. CDR3 length: 16 residues. Germline CDR1 ENHRY, CDR2 SYGVKD. V was pared by 0 bases and J by 6 bases, with 15 bases between. This clonotype was seen only once. The antigen is unknown. Genomic DNA, the template, was used for profiling of the TCR beta VDJ and CDR3. One entry per CDR3 protein, called by TCRdb with MiXCR from the reads. The sample has 160,000 or so distinct CDR3 sequences; about 45% are singletons.

The TCR originated in a human donor with aplastic anemia. Material: sorted CD4+, CD8+, or CD8+CD57+ T cells (not recorded which) from PBMCs. V and J are TRBV10-3 and TRBJ1-5; no clear D. The CDR3 loop is CAISESMGNEAQPQHF. The CDR3 nucleotides read TGTGCCATCAGTGAGTCGATGGGGAATGAGGCTCAGCCCCAGCATTTT.